This T cell receptor beta chain was recovered during a study of blood T cell repertoires in COVID-19 (dated by TCRdb to the early 2020s). Describing the broader study: Samples from collaborators originated in the United States, Italy and Spain and spanned both the acute and convalescent phases of COVID-19. The prospective study material was composed of cDNA or gDNA derived from T cells, B-cell-depleted T cells, or PBMCs. Subjects who had been exposed to COVID-19, were actively infected with it, or had recovered from it provided the deeply sampled blood TCRbeta repertoires that made up the dataset. The repertoires were made available in a free public database intended to serve as a resource for research on the immune response to SARS-CoV-2. The samples were drawn from two sources: the first 160 participants of the ongoing ImmuneRACE study, and 950 to 1,500 subjects contributed by 6 global collaborators. Nearly every sample came with metadata listing a de-identified subject ID, COVID-19 status, age in years and sex. Where HLA class I and class II types were available, the types were taken from metadata supplied by the sample provider, not from assay-based typing. Overall results and qualifications from the work: Clinical and demographic metadata were provided uncurated, with the amount varying by source and participant.

The CDR3 goes from the cysteine to the phenylalanine over 13 residues. Here the CDR3 DNA is all that survives: 39 bases in frame from base 1. Turning to this clone: Its antigen is currently not known. An end of the junction does not agree with germline; a read error may underlie this.

TCRbeta CDR3 regions were amplified from genomic DNA by means of the immunoSEQ Assay, a bias-controlled multiplex PCR. The original methods were these. Within the assay, amplification of reference gene primers was used to estimate how many nucleated cells each sample contained. To quantify the absolute abundance of each unique TCRbeta CDR3 rearrangement, sequence reads were collapsed and filtered. For each sample, productive Simpson clonality was calculated by taking the square root of Simpson's diversity index across productive rearrangements. Held by TCRdb, this immuneACCESS table contains in-frame sequences only and omits some clones. Under half of the omission traces to an unresolved V gene where checked; the cause of the rest is unknown. V and J calls and clone size come straight from that table; D and trimming were deduced from the DNA. Within this sample are around 150,000 clones, with roughly nine tenths of them counted one time only. The ten largest clonotypes hold less than 5.5% of the sample.

Whole blood was collected in K2EDTA tubes by collaborating institutions according to the institutions' own protocols. For TCRbeta analysis, collaborators shipped samples as frozen whole blood, isolated PBMCs, or DNA extracted from either of those sample types. Recombination linked TRBV12-3 or TRBV12-4 to TRBJ2-1; 10 junctional bases match TRBD2. The receptor was derived from a human donor in a cohort sampled during active COVID-19. The sequenced sample consisted of peripheral blood. The DNA sequence is given as TGTGCCGGCAGCGGGGGGGCCTTGGATGAGCAGTTCTTC. Its coded protein is CAGSGGALDEQFF.